These 4 T cell receptor beta chains were all obtained from the same sample, sequenced in a study of technical replicates of blood from a few donors. Libraries were prepared by immunoSEQ multiplex PCR; TCRdb keeps only in-frame clonotypes and omits some of them. The profile covers roughly 56,000 clones, with about 90% appearing a single time and roughly 5.6% taken by the ten largest. Sequenced sample: PBMCs. These receptors were taken from a human donor in good health. Some clones in this sample may be carry-over from other donors' samples.

The chain has TRBV5-6 and TRBJ1-5; 9 bases match TRBD1. Germline trimming cut 4 bases from V and 4 bases from J; bases unmatched to any gene: 3. This CDR3 has 14 residues. Germline V gene data show CDR1 as SGHDT and CDR2 as YYEEEE. CDR3 amino acids: CASSLDRGNQPQHF. The CDR3 DNA follows: TGTGCCAGCAGCCTGGACAGGGGAAATCAGCCCCAGCATTTT.

This clone was observed once. The rearrangement joins TRBV13 to TRBJ1-1; D gene ambiguous. The V end was cut by 2 bases, the J end by 6 bases, with 25 bases between. This CDR3 is built from 18 residues. In germline, CDR1 is PRHDT, CDR2 FYEKMQ (reference sequence). CDR3 amino acids: CASSLINPLRAFTPEAFF. As DNA, the CDR3 is TGTGCCAGCAGCTTAATAAATCCTTTGCGGGCCTTCACCCCTGAAGCTTTCTTT.

The chain carries TRBV25-1 and TRBJ1-6; tentative D call: TRBD1 (5 bases). From germline, CDR1 is MGHDK and CDR2 SYGVNS. The CDR3 length is 13 residues. With 8 bases removed from V and 6 bases from J, the gap between germline ends came to 11 bases. CDR3 residues: CASSAQGNSPLHF. The CDR3, as DNA: TGTGCCAGCTCCGCCCAGGGTAATTCACCCCTCCACTTT. The full variable domain, completed using reference TRBV25-1 and TRBJ1-6, is EADIYQTPRYLVIGTGKKITLECSQTMGHDKMYWYQQDPGMELHLIHYSYGVNSTEKGDLSSESTVSRIRTEHFPLTLESARPSHTSQYLCASSAQGNSPLHFGNGTRLTVT.

The rearrangement uses TRBV6-5 and TRBJ1-6; TRBD1 matches at 8 bases. The V segment lost 2 bases and the J segment 8 bases; nucleotides outside the gene matches: 5. The CDR3 runs 15 residues. The germline V gene has CDR1 MNHEY and CDR2 SVGAGI. DNA for the CDR3: TGTGCCAGCAGTTACGGACAGGGAGGGCATTCACCCCTCCACTTT. Translating gives CASSYGQGGHSPLHF.